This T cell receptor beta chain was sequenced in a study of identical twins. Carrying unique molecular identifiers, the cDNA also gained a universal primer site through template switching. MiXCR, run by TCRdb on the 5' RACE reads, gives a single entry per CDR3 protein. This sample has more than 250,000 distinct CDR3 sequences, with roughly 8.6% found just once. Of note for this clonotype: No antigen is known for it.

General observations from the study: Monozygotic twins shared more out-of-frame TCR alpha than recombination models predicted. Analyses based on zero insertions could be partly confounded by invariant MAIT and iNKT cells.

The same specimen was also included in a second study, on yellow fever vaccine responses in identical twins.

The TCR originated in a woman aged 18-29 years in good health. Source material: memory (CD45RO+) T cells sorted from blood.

This CDR3 reads CASTIPQRAEQFF. DNA of the CDR3: TGTGCCAGCACTATTCCCCAGCGGGCCGAGCAGTTCTTC. The J gene is TRBJ2-1, the V gene TRBV7-9, with a tentative D call TRBD2 (6 bases). The germline V and J ends were trimmed by 7 bases and 10 bases, with 17 bases remaining between them. The CDR3 is made up of 13 amino acids. CDR1 is SEHNR, CDR2 FQNEAQ, per germline (reference sequence).